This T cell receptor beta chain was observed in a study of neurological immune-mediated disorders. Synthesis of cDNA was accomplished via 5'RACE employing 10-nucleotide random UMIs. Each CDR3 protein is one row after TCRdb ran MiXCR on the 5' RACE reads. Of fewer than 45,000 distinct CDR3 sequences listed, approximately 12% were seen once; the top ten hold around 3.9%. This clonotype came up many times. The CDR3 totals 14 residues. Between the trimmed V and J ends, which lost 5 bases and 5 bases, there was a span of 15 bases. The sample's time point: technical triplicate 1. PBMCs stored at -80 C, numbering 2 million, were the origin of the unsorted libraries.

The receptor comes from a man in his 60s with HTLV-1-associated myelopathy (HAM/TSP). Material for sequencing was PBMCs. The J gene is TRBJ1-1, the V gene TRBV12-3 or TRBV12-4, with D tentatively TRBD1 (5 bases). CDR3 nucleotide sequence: TGTGCCAGCAGTACCAGCGGGGGATGGACTGAAGCTTTCTTT. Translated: CASSTSGGWTEAFF.